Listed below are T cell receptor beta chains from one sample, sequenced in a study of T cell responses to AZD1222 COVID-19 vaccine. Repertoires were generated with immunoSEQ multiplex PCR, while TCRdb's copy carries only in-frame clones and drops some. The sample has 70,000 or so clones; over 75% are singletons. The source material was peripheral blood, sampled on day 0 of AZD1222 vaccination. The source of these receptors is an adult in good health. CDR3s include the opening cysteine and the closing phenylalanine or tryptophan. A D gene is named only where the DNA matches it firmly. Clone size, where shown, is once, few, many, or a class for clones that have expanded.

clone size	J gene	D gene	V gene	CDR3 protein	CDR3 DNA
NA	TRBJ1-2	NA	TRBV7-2	CASSSPGHFYGYTF	TGTGCCAGCAGCTCCCCGGGACACTTCTATGGCTACACCTTC
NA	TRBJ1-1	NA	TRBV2	CASNAGGSRFMNTEAFF	TGTGCCAGCAATGCTGGGGGGTCCCGTTTTATGAACACTGAAGCTTTCTTT
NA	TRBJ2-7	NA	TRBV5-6	CASSDRGGSYEQYF	TGTGCCAGCAGCGATAGGGGGGGCTCCTACGAGCAGTACTTC
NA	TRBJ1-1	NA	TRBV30	CAWTGSNTEAFF	TGTGCCTGGACAGGTTCGAACACTGAAGCTTTCTTT
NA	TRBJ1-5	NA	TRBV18	CASSPRPDDNQPQHF	TGTGCCAGCTCACCGAGACCAGATGACAATCAGCCCCAGCATTTT
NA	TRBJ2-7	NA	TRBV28	CASSLGYYEQYF	TGTGCCAGCAGTCTCGGCTACTACGAGCAGTACTTC
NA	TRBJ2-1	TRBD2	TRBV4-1	CASSPRGGSYNEQFF	TGCGCCAGCAGCCCTCGGGGGGGCTCATACAATGAGCAGTTCTTC
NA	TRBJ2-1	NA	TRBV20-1	CSAARDEQFF	TGCAGTGCTGCGAGGGATGAGCAGTTCTTC
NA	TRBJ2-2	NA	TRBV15	CATSRDNTGELFF	TGTGCCACCAGCAGAGATAACACCGGGGAGCTGTTTTTT
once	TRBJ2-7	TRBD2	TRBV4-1	CASSNLAGAAYEQYF	TGCGCCAGCAGCAACCTAGCGGGGGCTGCCTACGAGCAGTACTTC
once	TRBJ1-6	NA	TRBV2	CASWGGFDSPLHF	TGTGCCAGCTGGGGTGGTTTCGATTCACCCCTCCACTTT
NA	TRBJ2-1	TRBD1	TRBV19	CASSITGGSVMSNEQFF	TGTGCCAGTAGTATCACAGGGGGGTCGGTTATGTCCAATGAGCAGTTCTTC
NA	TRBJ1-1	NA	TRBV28	CASSFPRRDIKNTEAFF	TGTGCCAGCAGTTTCCCTCGGCGGGATATTAAGAACACTGAAGCTTTCTTT
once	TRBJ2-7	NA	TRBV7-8	CASGPLTYEQYF	TGTGCCAGCGGACCACTAACCTACGAGCAGTACTTC
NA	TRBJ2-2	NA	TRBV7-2	CASSLNVNTGELFF	TGTGCCAGCAGCCTAAACGTGAACACCGGGGAGCTGTTTTTT
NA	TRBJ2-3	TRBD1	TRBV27	CASSRGTDTQYF	TGTGCCAGCAGCAGGGGGACAGATACGCAGTATTTT
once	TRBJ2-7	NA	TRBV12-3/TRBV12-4	CASSLRGEQYF	TGTGCCAGCAGTTTACGAGGCGAGCAGTACTTC
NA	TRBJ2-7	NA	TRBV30	CAWSSWLVSYEQYF	TGTGCCTGGTCCTCATGGCTAGTCTCCTACGAGCAGTACTTC
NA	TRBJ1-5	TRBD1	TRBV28	CASSLSGTGRNQPQHF	TGTGCCAGCAGTTTAAGTGGGACAGGGCGCAATCAGCCCCAGCATTTT
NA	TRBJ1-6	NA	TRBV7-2	CASSLASGSNNSPLHF	TGTGCCAGCAGCTTAGCGTCGGGGAGTAATAATTCACCCCTCCACTTT
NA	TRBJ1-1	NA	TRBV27	CASRLNVRTEAFF	TGTGCCAGCAGGCTAAACGTTAGGACTGAAGCTTTCTTT
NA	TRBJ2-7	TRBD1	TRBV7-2	CASSSSGTGFNEQYF	TGTGCCAGCAGCTCGTCCGGGACAGGGTTTAACGAGCAGTACTTC
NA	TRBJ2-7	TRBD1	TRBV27	CASSRDRGGYEQYF	TGTGCCAGCAGTCGGGACAGGGGGGGCTACGAGCAGTACTTC
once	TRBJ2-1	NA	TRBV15	CATSRDYVQEQFF	TGTGCCACCAGCAGAGATTATGTACAGGAGCAGTTCTTC
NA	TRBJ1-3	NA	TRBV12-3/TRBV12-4	CASSLQAGNTIYF	TGTGCCAGCAGTTTGCAAGCTGGAAACACCATATATTTT
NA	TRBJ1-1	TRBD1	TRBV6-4	CASSARAGGTEAFF	TGTGCCAGCAGTGCAAGGGCAGGGGGCACTGAAGCTTTCTTT
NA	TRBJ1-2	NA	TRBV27	CASSLQGQYGYTF	TGTGCCAGCAGTTTACAGGGCCAGTATGGCTACACCTTC
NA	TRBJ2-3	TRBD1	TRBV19	CASSMDRDRNTQYF	TGTGCCAGTAGTATGGACAGGGATAGGAATACGCAGTATTTT
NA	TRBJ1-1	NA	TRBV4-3	CASSQGFGFEAFF	TGCGCCAGCAGCCAAGGGTTCGGGTTCGAAGCTTTCTTT
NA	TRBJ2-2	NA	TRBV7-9	CASSLGWQDGAGELFF	TGTGCCAGCAGCTTAGGTTGGCAAGATGGAGCCGGGGAGCTGTTTTTT
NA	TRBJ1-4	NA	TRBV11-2	CASSPLRGSGEKLFF	TGTGCCAGCAGCCCCCTAAGAGGGTCTGGTGAAAAACTGTTTTTT
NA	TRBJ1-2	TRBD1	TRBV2	CASSTRTGRTNTGGYTF	TGTGCCAGCAGTACCCGGACAGGGCGAACTAATACGGGCGGCTACACCTTC
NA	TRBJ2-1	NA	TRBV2	CASSERTGLNEQFF	TGTGCCAGCAGTGAAAGAACTGGCCTCAATGAGCAGTTCTTC
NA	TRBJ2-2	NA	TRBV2	CASRVARTGELFF	TGTGCCAGCCGAGTAGCACGGACCGGGGAGCTGTTTTTT
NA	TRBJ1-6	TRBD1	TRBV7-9	CASSTTDRGNSPLHF	TGTGCCAGCAGCACCACGGACAGGGGGAATTCACCCCTCCACTTT
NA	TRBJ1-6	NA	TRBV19	CATRKGGARDSPLHF	TGTGCCACCAGGAAGGGGGGAGCTCGGGATTCACCCCTCCACTTT
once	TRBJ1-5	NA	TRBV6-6	CASSFENSNQPQHF	TGTGCCAGCAGTTTCGAGAATAGCAATCAGCCCCAGCATTTT
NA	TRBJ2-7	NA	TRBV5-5	CASSLGPGSSYEQYF	TGTGCCAGCAGCTTAGGGCCAGGGAGCTCCTACGAGCAGTACTTC
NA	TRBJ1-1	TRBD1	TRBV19	CASSLRQGWDTEAFF	TGTGCCAGTAGTCTAAGACAGGGGTGGGACACTGAAGCTTTCTTT
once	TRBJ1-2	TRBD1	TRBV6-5	CASSRTGNYGYTF	TGTGCCAGCAGCCGGACAGGGAATTATGGCTACACCTTC
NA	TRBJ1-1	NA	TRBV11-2	CASSLAGRTEAFF	TGTGCCAGCAGCTTAGCCGGCCGGACTGAAGCTTTCTTT
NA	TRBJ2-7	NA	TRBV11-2	CASSWRGQFSYEQYF	TGTGCCAGCAGCTGGAGGGGGCAGTTTTCCTACGAGCAGTACTTC
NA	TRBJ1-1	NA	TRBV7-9	CASSPFNYMNTEAFF	TGTGCCAGCAGCCCCTTCAATTACATGAACACTGAAGCTTTCTTT
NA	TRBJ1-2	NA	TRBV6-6	CASSYYASGGYGYTF	TGTGCCAGCAGTTACTATGCGTCGGGAGGGTATGGCTACACCTTC
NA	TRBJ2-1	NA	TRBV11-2	CASSLAGTYLVGEQFF	TGTGCCAGCAGCTTAGCCGGGACATACCTCGTGGGCGAGCAGTTCTTC
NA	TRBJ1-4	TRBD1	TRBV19	CASDGIRGEKLFF	TGTGCCAGCGACGGGATCAGGGGGGAAAAACTGTTTTTT
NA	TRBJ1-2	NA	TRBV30	CAWSPTRISYTF	TGTGCCTGGAGTCCGACCAGGATTAGCTACACCTTC
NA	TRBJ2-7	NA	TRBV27	CASSSDGISGYEQYF	TGTGCCAGCAGTAGCGACGGTATTAGCGGCTACGAGCAGTACTTC
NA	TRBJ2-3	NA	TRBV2	CASSDIGGRSTDTQYF	TGTGCCAGCAGTGATATCGGAGGTCGTTCCACAGATACGCAGTATTTT
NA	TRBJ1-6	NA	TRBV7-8	CASSRRENSPLHF	TGTGCCAGCAGCCGCAGGGAGAATTCACCCCTCCACTTT
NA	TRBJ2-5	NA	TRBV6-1	CASSEDSTLETQYF	TGTGCCAGCAGTGAAGACTCCACGCTAGAGACCCAGTACTTC
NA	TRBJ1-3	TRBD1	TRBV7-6	CASSLDDRVGNTIYF	TGTGCCAGCAGCTTAGACGACAGGGTCGGAAACACCATATATTTT
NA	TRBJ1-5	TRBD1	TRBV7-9	CASSLGQGGQPQHF	TGTGCCAGCAGCTTAGGACAGGGCGGGCAGCCCCAGCATTTT
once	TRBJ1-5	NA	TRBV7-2	CASSFWGANQPQHF	TGTGCCAGCAGCTTCTGGGGGGCCAATCAGCCCCAGCATTTT
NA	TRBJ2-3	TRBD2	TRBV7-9	CASRTGTSGVTDTQYF	TGTGCCAGCAGAACCGGGACTAGCGGGGTGACAGATACGCAGTATTTT
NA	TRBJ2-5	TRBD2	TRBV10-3	CAIRSSGGDQETQYF	TGTGCCATCCGTTCGAGCGGGGGGGATCAAGAGACCCAGTACTTC
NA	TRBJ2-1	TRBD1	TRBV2	CASREDRGAYNEQFF	TGTGCCAGCAGGGAAGACAGGGGCGCCTACAATGAGCAGTTCTTC
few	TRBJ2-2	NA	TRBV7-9	CASSLGPAVGHLTGELFF	TGTGCCAGCAGCTTAGGGCCGGCGGTTGGACACCTCACCGGGGAGCTGTTTTTT
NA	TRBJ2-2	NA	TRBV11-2	CASRETDPGELFF	TGTGCCAGCAGGGAGACCGATCCCGGGGAGCTGTTTTTT